This T cell receptor (beta chain) comes out of a study of T cells in Graves' hyperthyroidism and ophthalmopathy. Regarding the study as a whole: Prediction of ophthalmopathy progression came a median about 6 months pre-onset.

RNA transcripts yielded amplified TCR beta CDR3 regions. Researchers ran a first-round RT-PCR on the TCR CDR3 using the HTBI primer set. TCRdb reprocessed the multiplex PCR reads with MiXCR, giving one entry per CDR3 protein. Counted here are hundreds of thousands of distinct CDR3 sequences, roughly 14% occurring once; the ten biggest clones make up 5% to 7%. The CDR3 is 14 residues long. J was trimmed by 2 bases and V by 0 bases; bases with no gene match: 2. CDR1 SQVTM and CDR2 ANQGSEA come from the germline V gene. Many counts were recorded for this clonotype. Antigen unknown. Aged 18 to 65, the patients had hyperthyroidism that was newly diagnosed and had lasted under 2 months.

The chain combines TRBV29-1 with TRBJ2-3; TRBD2 matches at 7 bases. The sample was blood. This clonotype was obtained from a woman in her twenties or thirties with Graves' hyperthyroidism that later progressed to Graves' ophthalmopathy. DNA of the CDR3: TGCAGCGTTGAAGATCTAGCGGCCACAGATACGCAGTATTTT. It is translated as CSVEDLAATDTQYF.